This T cell receptor beta chain was captured in a study of cytomegalovirus exposure and HLA in healthy donors. The study, taken as a whole, reports: In vitro experiments confirmed that a few CMV-associated chains were specific for CMV antigens. The study had only CMV serostatus as immune exposure information. What was likely a sequencing artifact was a cluster of highly shared sequence variants.

With respect to this clone: Its antigen is undetermined.

CDR3 length: 14 residues. The junction had 7 bases not matched to a gene; V was cut back by 6 bases and J by 3 bases. CDR1 SNHLY and CDR2 FYNNEI come from the germline V gene. It was with 60 Vbeta and 13 Jbeta primers that the PCR ran. Method: immunoSEQ multiplex PCR; TCRdb's copy keeps in-frame clones and lacks some. The specimen's table records about 110,000 clones. Sample: PBMCs. This sequence was found in a man aged 50 or older in good health and CMV-seronegative. V usage is TRBV2 and J usage is TRBJ2-5; TRBD2 matches at 7 bases. CDR3 region: CASSRTRREETQYF. CDR3 bases: TGTGCCAGCAGCCGGACTAGGCGGGAAGAGACCCAGTACTTC. The variable domain in full, with the rest retrieved from reference TRBV2 and TRBJ2-5, is EPEVTQTPSHQVTQMGQEVILRCVPISNHLYFYWYRQILGQKVEFLVSFYNNEISEKSEIFDDQFSVERPDGSNFTLKIRSTKLEDSAMYFCASSRTRREETQYFGPGTRLLVL.